This T cell receptor (beta chain) was documented in a study of cytomegalovirus exposure and HLA in healthy donors. Trimming at V came to 4 bases and at J to 8 bases, leaving 10 bases not matched to a gene. The CDR3 contains 16 residues. Germline V gives CDR1 MNHEY, CDR2 SMNVEV (reference sequence). This PCR relied on a set of 60 Vbeta primers and 13 Jbeta primers. The data were produced by immunoSEQ multiplex PCR, yet TCRdb's version contains in-frame clones alone and is incomplete. The sample lists 150,000 to 200,000 clones, around 86% occurring once. Material: PBMCs. This clonotype was sampled from a man between 50 and 59 years old in good health and CMV-seropositive. The chain couples TRBV27 to TRBJ1-4, with 10 bases identical to TRBD1. CDR3 DNA sequence: TGTGCCAGCAGTTCCTACGACAGGGGGCATAGGGAAAAACTGTTTTTT. Translation: CASSSYDRGHREKLFF.